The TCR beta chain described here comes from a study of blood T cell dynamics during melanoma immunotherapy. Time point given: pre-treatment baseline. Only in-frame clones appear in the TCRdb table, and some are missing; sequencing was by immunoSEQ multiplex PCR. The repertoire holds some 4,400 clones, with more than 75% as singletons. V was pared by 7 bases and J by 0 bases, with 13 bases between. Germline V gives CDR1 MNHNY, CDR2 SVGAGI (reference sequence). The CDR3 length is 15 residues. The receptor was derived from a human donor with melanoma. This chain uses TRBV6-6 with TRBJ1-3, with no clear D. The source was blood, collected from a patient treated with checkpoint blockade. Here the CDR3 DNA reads TGTGCCAGCAAAGACGGAGCCTACTCTGGAAACACCATATATTTT. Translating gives CASKDGAYSGNTIYF.